This is a list of T cell receptor beta chains from one sample in a study of blood T cell repertoires in COVID-19. Clones were read by immunoSEQ multiplex PCR, and TCRdb kept only the in-frame ones, dropping some. The sample has some 220,000 clones; approximately 81% are singletons. Material for sequencing was peripheral blood. These receptors originate from a woman of 80 years or more with active or convalescent COVID-19. Each CDR3 is given with its conserved first and last residue. D genes are given only for firm matches. Some rows mark clone size as missing; the rest say once, few, many or name a class of expanded clone.

len,v_gene,j_gene,d_gene,abundance,CDR3nt,CDR3aa
15,TRBV19,TRBJ2-1,TRBD2,once,TGTGCCAGTAGTTGGGGACTAGCGGGGGGGACTGAGCAGTTCTTC,CASSWGLAGGTEQFF
14,TRBV14,TRBJ1-2,NA,few,TGTGCCAGCAGCCAAGACCAGCGTCCGTATGGCTACACCTTC,CASSQDQRPYGYTF
13,TRBV5-4,TRBJ2-7,NA,NA,TGTGCCAGTCGTGGGTGGGCTCTCTACGAGCAGTACTTC,CASRGWALYEQYF
15,TRBV7-9,TRBJ1-4,TRBD1,NA,TGTGCCAGCAGCTTAGTTCAGGGGGCAAGGGAAAAACTGTTTTTT,CASSLVQGAREKLFF
14,TRBV4-1,TRBJ1-2,TRBD1,NA,TGCGCCAGCAGCCACCCGGGACAGGGGACCGGCTACACCTTC,CASSHPGQGTGYTF
13,TRBV6-2/TRBV6-3,TRBJ2-7,TRBD1,NA,TGTGCCAGCAGTATGGCGACAGGGGTCGAGCAGTACTTC,CASSMATGVEQYF
15,TRBV6-2/TRBV6-3,TRBJ2-7,TRBD1,NA,TGTGCCAGCAGTTACTCCGACAGGGGAACCTACGAGCAGTACTTC,CASSYSDRGTYEQYF
14,TRBV19,TRBJ1-1,NA,NA,TGTGCCAGTAGTCCCCTATTCGGGGACACTGAAGCTTTCTTT,CASSPLFGDTEAFF
13,TRBV30,TRBJ1-1,TRBD1,NA,TGTGCCTGGAAGGGGGCGACGAACACTGAAGCTTTCTTT,CAWKGATNTEAFF
17,TRBV19,TRBJ1-2,TRBD1,NA,TGTGCCAGTAGTCCAAGGGGCCTGGACAGGGTAGGATATGGCTACACCTTC,CASSPRGLDRVGYGYTF
11,TRBV30,TRBJ2-5,NA,NA,TGTGCCTGGAGTGCAATTGAGACCCAGTACTTC,CAWSAIETQYF
16,TRBV18,TRBJ1-4,TRBD1,NA,TGTGCCAGCTCATCCACGCGGACAGGGGTCAATGAAAAACTGTTTTTT,CASSSTRTGVNEKLFF
16,TRBV14,TRBJ2-7,TRBD1,few,TGTGCCAGCAGCCAGGGCGCCGGGACAGGAGCCTACGAGCAGTACTTC,CASSQGAGTGAYEQYF
11,TRBV12-3/TRBV12-4,TRBJ2-4,NA,NA,TGTGCCAGCAGTCGGTTAAACATTCAGTACTTC,CASSRLNIQYF
13,TRBV12-3/TRBV12-4,TRBJ2-7,NA,NA,TGTGCCAGCAGTTTAGCGCTTTCACGGGGGCAGTACTTC,CASSLALSRGQYF
14,TRBV5-4,TRBJ1-6,NA,NA,TGTGCCAGCAGCCGAGGACAGACTTATTCACCCCTCCACTTT,CASSRGQTYSPLHF
16,TRBV4-2,TRBJ2-7,NA,few,TGTGCCAGCAGCCAAGATAGGGCAGGGGCGGCCTACGAGCAGTACTTC,CASSQDRAGAAYEQYF
14,TRBV18,TRBJ1-2,TRBD1,NA,TGTGCCAGCTCACCGGGACAGGGTAACTATGGCTACACCTTC,CASSPGQGNYGYTF
14,TRBV5-4,TRBJ2-7,TRBD2,few,TGTGCCAGCAGCTTGCCCGGGAGGGGGGGGGAGCAGTACTTC,CASSLPGRGGEQYF
15,TRBV10-3,TRBJ1-2,TRBD1,once,TGTGCCATCAGTAGGACAGGTTATACTAACTATGGCTACACCTTC,CAISRTGYTNYGYTF
13,TRBV4-1,TRBJ2-1,NA,NA,TGCGCCAGCAGCCAAGTGAGGTACAATGAGCAGTTCTTC,CASSQVRYNEQFF
15,TRBV29-1,TRBJ2-3,TRBD1,NA,TGCAGCGCCGGAGGATCCGGACAGGGTAAAGATACGCAGTATTTT,CSAGGSGQGKDTQYF
15,TRBV15,TRBJ2-7,TRBD1,NA,TGTGCCACCGGACCGGGACAGAGTCAATCCTACGAGCAGTACTTC,CATGPGQSQSYEQYF
15,TRBV10-3,TRBJ2-1,TRBD1,NA,TGTGCCATCAGTGAGCCGGGGACAGGAGGCAATGAGCAGTTCTTC,CAISEPGTGGNEQFF
15,TRBV9,TRBJ1-6,TRBD1,NA,TGTGCCAGCAGCCTCCGGGACAGACCGAATTCACCCCTCCACTTT,CASSLRDRPNSPLHF
17,TRBV15,TRBJ2-6,TRBD1,NA,TGTGCCACCAGCGGTAAACAGGGGGCGCGAGGGGCCAACGTCCTGACTTTC,CATSGKQGARGANVLTF
13,TRBV10-2,TRBJ2-5,NA,NA,TGCGCCAGCAGTGGGGCTAGCAAAGAGACCCAGTACTTC,CASSGASKETQYF
10,TRBV25-1,TRBJ1-4,NA,NA,TGTGCCACAAGAGAGGAAAAACTGTTTTTT,CATREEKLFF
16,TRBV9,TRBJ1-6,TRBD1,NA,TGTGCCAGCAGCGCAACCGGGACAGGGACTGGTTCACCCCTCCACTTT,CASSATGTGTGSPLHF
15,TRBV9,TRBJ2-7,TRBD1,NA,TGTGCCAGCAGCGTAGAGGACAGGGGGCTTGGCGAGCAGTACTTC,CASSVEDRGLGEQYF
13,TRBV11-3,TRBJ1-1,NA,NA,TGTGCCAGCAGCACACGACACGGTCCCGGCGCTTTCTTT,CASSTRHGPGAFF